A selection of T cell receptor beta chains follows, all from one sample in a study of blood T cell repertoires in COVID-19. Produced via immunoSEQ multiplex PCR; TCRdb's table is partial and in-frame only. The sample holds approximately 74,000 clones, 80% to 90% seen once. The sample taken for sequencing was peripheral blood. The receptors shown here come from a woman of 80 years or more with active or convalescent COVID-19. Both conserved end residues are part of each CDR3. The order of the fields is clone size, D gene, J gene, V gene, CDR3 protein, CDR3 DNA. D genes are given only for firm matches. Some rows mark clone size as missing; the rest say once, few, many or name a class of expanded clone.

clone size: NA
D gene: TRBD1
J gene: TRBJ2-7
V gene: TRBV27
CDR3 protein: CASKFGTGQGSYEQYF
CDR3 DNA: TGTGCCAGCAAGTTTGGGACGGGACAGGGCTCCTACGAGCAGTACTTC

clone size: NA
D gene: TRBD1
J gene: TRBJ1-5
V gene: TRBV6-2/TRBV6-3
CDR3 protein: CASRYGTGNQPQHF
CDR3 DNA: TGTGCCAGCAGGTACGGGACAGGAAATCAGCCCCAGCATTTT

clone size: once
D gene: NA
J gene: TRBJ2-7
V gene: TRBV5-6
CDR3 protein: CASSLGLSSYEQYF
CDR3 DNA: TGTGCCAGCAGCTTGGGACTAAGCTCCTACGAGCAGTACTTC

clone size: NA
D gene: TRBD1
J gene: TRBJ1-1
V gene: TRBV3-1/TRBV3-2
CDR3 protein: CASSTGVAEAFF
CDR3 DNA: TGTGCCAGCAGTACAGGGGTCGCTGAAGCTTTCTTT

clone size: NA
D gene: TRBD1
J gene: TRBJ2-7
V gene: TRBV9
CDR3 protein: CASSVGGQGVRGSYEQYF
CDR3 DNA: TGTGCCAGCAGCGTAGGGGGACAGGGGGTTAGGGGCTCCTACGAGCAGTACTTC

clone size: NA
D gene: TRBD2
J gene: TRBJ2-1
V gene: TRBV24-1
CDR3 protein: CATSELGLALNEQFF
CDR3 DNA: TGTGCCACCAGTGAGTTGGGACTAGCACTCAATGAGCAGTTCTTC

clone size: few
D gene: TRBD2
J gene: TRBJ2-1
V gene: TRBV19
CDR3 protein: CASSMGGSGKFREQFF
CDR3 DNA: TGTGCCAGTAGTATGGGCGGGAGTGGGAAGTTTCGTGAGCAGTTCTTC

clone size: NA
D gene: NA
J gene: TRBJ1-5
V gene: TRBV6-6
CDR3 protein: CATQDSSNQPQHF
CDR3 DNA: TGTGCCACCCAGGACAGTAGCAATCAGCCCCAGCATTTT

clone size: NA
D gene: NA
J gene: TRBJ2-5
V gene: TRBV3-1/TRBV3-2
CDR3 protein: CASSQDKKRSQETQYF
CDR3 DNA: TGTGCCAGCAGCCAAGATAAGAAGCGGAGCCAAGAGACCCAGTACTTC

clone size: NA
D gene: TRBD2
J gene: TRBJ2-7
V gene: TRBV29-1
CDR3 protein: CSIRTSGTYEQYF
CDR3 DNA: TGCAGCATCCGGACTAGCGGAACCTACGAGCAGTACTTC

clone size: NA
D gene: NA
J gene: TRBJ1-5
V gene: TRBV6-6
CDR3 protein: CASSYSSSGVQPQHF
CDR3 DNA: TGTGCCAGCAGTTACTCTTCATCGGGGGTCCAGCCCCAGCATTTT

clone size: NA
D gene: TRBD2
J gene: TRBJ2-3
V gene: TRBV7-2
CDR3 protein: CASSLRLADSTDTQYF
CDR3 DNA: TGTGCCAGCAGCCTTCGACTAGCGGATAGCACAGATACGCAGTATTTT

clone size: few
D gene: NA
J gene: TRBJ2-3
V gene: TRBV5-4
CDR3 protein: CASSFGTDTQYF
CDR3 DNA: TGTGCCAGCAGCTTCGGTACAGATACGCAGTATTTT

clone size: NA
D gene: NA
J gene: TRBJ1-6
V gene: TRBV5-1
CDR3 protein: CASSLVPGLGNSPLHF
CDR3 DNA: TGCGCCAGCAGCTTGGTCCCAGGGCTAGGGAATTCACCCCTCCACTTT

clone size: once
D gene: TRBD1
J gene: TRBJ1-3
V gene: TRBV7-8
CDR3 protein: CASSSWWRDRGPEVLGGNTIYF
CDR3 DNA: TGTGCCAGCAGCTCTTGGTGGAGGGACAGGGGGCCCGAAGTTCTCGGTGGAAACACCATATATTTT

clone size: few
D gene: NA
J gene: TRBJ1-5
V gene: TRBV27
CDR3 protein: CASSFSGGNQPQHF
CDR3 DNA: TGTGCCAGCAGTTTCTCGGGAGGCAATCAGCCCCAGCATTTT

clone size: NA
D gene: NA
J gene: TRBJ2-7
V gene: TRBV19
CDR3 protein: CASSIRVQGLAAGYEQYF
CDR3 DNA: TGTGCCAGTAGTATACGTGTACAGGGCCTCGCCGCGGGCTACGAGCAGTACTTC

clone size: NA
D gene: TRBD1
J gene: TRBJ2-7
V gene: TRBV6-1
CDR3 protein: CASSEDGGTGVVDEQYF
CDR3 DNA: TGTGCCAGCAGTGAAGATGGGGGGACAGGGGTCGTGGACGAGCAGTACTTC

clone size: NA
D gene: TRBD1
J gene: TRBJ2-7
V gene: TRBV10-1
CDR3 protein: CARSGTGFLSSYEQYF
CDR3 DNA: TGCGCCAGATCCGGGACAGGGTTTCTCAGCTCCTACGAGCAGTACTTC

clone size: NA
D gene: TRBD2
J gene: TRBJ2-7
V gene: TRBV7-2
CDR3 protein: CASSSNAGGMYEQYF
CDR3 DNA: TGTGCCAGCAGCAGCAACGCGGGGGGGATGTACGAGCAGTACTTC

clone size: NA
D gene: NA
J gene: TRBJ1-2
V gene: TRBV24-1
CDR3 protein: CATSDILAERNYGYTF
CDR3 DNA: TGTGCCACCAGTGACATCCTGGCTGAGAGGAACTATGGCTACACCTTC

clone size: NA
D gene: TRBD1
J gene: TRBJ1-1
V gene: TRBV7-2
CDR3 protein: CASSSPDRVEAFF
CDR3 DNA: TGTGCCAGCAGCTCACCCGACAGGGTTGAAGCTTTCTTT

clone size: once
D gene: TRBD2
J gene: TRBJ2-1
V gene: TRBV11-1
CDR3 protein: CASSLRKRGGNEQFF
CDR3 DNA: TGTGCCAGCAGCTTACGAAAGCGGGGGGGCAATGAGCAGTTCTTC

clone size: NA
D gene: TRBD1
J gene: TRBJ2-7
V gene: TRBV18
CDR3 protein: CASSLVTGDEQYF
CDR3 DNA: TGTGCCAGCTCTCTCGTGACAGGGGACGAGCAGTACTTC

clone size: once
D gene: TRBD1
J gene: TRBJ2-5
V gene: TRBV7-9
CDR3 protein: CASSLVTGGLETQYF
CDR3 DNA: TGTGCCAGCAGCTTAGTTACAGGGGGTCTTGAGACCCAGTACTTC

clone size: NA
D gene: NA
J gene: TRBJ1-1
V gene: TRBV19
CDR3 protein: CASTGEWANTEAFF
CDR3 DNA: TGTGCCAGTACCGGCGAGTGGGCAAACACTGAAGCTTTCTTT

clone size: NA
D gene: TRBD2
J gene: TRBJ2-2
V gene: TRBV5-1
CDR3 protein: CASSLEASGRANTGELFF
CDR3 DNA: TGCGCCAGCAGCTTGGAGGCTAGCGGGAGAGCGAACACCGGGGAGCTGTTTTTT

clone size: NA
D gene: TRBD1
J gene: TRBJ2-2
V gene: TRBV4-1
CDR3 protein: CASRDRATGELFF
CDR3 DNA: TGCGCCAGCAGAGACAGGGCCACCGGGGAGCTGTTTTTT

clone size: NA
D gene: NA
J gene: TRBJ2-2
V gene: TRBV6-5
CDR3 protein: CASSYGLGNTGELFF
CDR3 DNA: TGTGCCAGCAGTTACGGGCTGGGGAACACCGGGGAGCTGTTTTTT

clone size: NA
D gene: NA
J gene: TRBJ1-3
V gene: TRBV19
CDR3 protein: CASSMQGNTIYF
CDR3 DNA: TGTGCCAGTAGTATGCAGGGGAACACCATATATTTT

clone size: NA
D gene: NA
J gene: TRBJ1-3
V gene: TRBV28
CDR3 protein: CASSWFPPGSSGNTIYF
CDR3 DNA: TGTGCCAGCAGTTGGTTCCCCCCAGGGTCCTCTGGAAACACCATATATTTT

clone size: once
D gene: NA
J gene: TRBJ1-1
V gene: TRBV4-1
CDR3 protein: CASSQTGTQMNTEAFF
CDR3 DNA: TGCGCCAGCAGCCAGACCGGGACACAGATGAACACTGAAGCTTTCTTT

clone size: NA
D gene: NA
J gene: TRBJ2-7
V gene: TRBV5-1
CDR3 protein: CASSPGNREDEQYF
CDR3 DNA: TGCGCCAGCAGCCCCGGTAACAGGGAAGACGAGCAGTACTTC

clone size: NA
D gene: TRBD2
J gene: TRBJ2-3
V gene: TRBV27
CDR3 protein: CASSGLAGITDTQYF
CDR3 DNA: TGTGCCAGCAGCGGACTAGCGGGAATCACAGATACGCAGTATTTT

clone size: many
D gene: NA
J gene: TRBJ2-1
V gene: TRBV19
CDR3 protein: CASSSGLYNEQFF
CDR3 DNA: TGTGCCAGTAGTTCCGGGTTGTACAATGAGCAGTTCTTC

clone size: NA
D gene: TRBD1
J gene: TRBJ1-2
V gene: TRBV29-1
CDR3 protein: CSVGSQGARGYGYTF
CDR3 DNA: TGCAGCGTCGGTAGCCAGGGGGCGCGTGGCTATGGCTACACCTTC

clone size: NA
D gene: NA
J gene: TRBJ2-2
V gene: TRBV7-3
CDR3 protein: CASSPSNTGELFF
CDR3 DNA: TGTGCCAGCAGCCCTTCCAACACCGGGGAGCTGTTTTTT

clone size: NA
D gene: NA
J gene: TRBJ1-4
V gene: TRBV7-2
CDR3 protein: CASSLALGANEKLFF
CDR3 DNA: TGTGCCAGCAGCTTAGCGCTAGGCGCCAATGAAAAACTGTTTTTT

clone size: NA
D gene: TRBD1
J gene: TRBJ1-1
V gene: TRBV6-5
CDR3 protein: CASRAGTGDQAFF
CDR3 DNA: TGTGCCAGCAGAGCCGGGACAGGGGACCAAGCTTTCTTT

clone size: NA
D gene: TRBD1
J gene: TRBJ1-2
V gene: TRBV24-1
CDR3 protein: CATSDWTGGEGYTF
CDR3 DNA: TGTGCCACCAGTGATTGGACAGGGGGCGAGGGCTACACCTTC

clone size: NA
D gene: NA
J gene: TRBJ2-5
V gene: TRBV6-2/TRBV6-3
CDR3 protein: CASSYSEGLPDETQYF
CDR3 DNA: TGTGCCAGCAGTTACTCGGAGGGCCTCCCCGACGAGACCCAGTACTTC

clone size: NA
D gene: TRBD1
J gene: TRBJ1-4
V gene: TRBV30
CDR3 protein: CAWSVVGGTGAAPMGKLFF
CDR3 DNA: TGTGCCTGGAGTGTAGTCGGCGGGACAGGGGCCGCCCCCATGGGGAAACTGTTTTTT